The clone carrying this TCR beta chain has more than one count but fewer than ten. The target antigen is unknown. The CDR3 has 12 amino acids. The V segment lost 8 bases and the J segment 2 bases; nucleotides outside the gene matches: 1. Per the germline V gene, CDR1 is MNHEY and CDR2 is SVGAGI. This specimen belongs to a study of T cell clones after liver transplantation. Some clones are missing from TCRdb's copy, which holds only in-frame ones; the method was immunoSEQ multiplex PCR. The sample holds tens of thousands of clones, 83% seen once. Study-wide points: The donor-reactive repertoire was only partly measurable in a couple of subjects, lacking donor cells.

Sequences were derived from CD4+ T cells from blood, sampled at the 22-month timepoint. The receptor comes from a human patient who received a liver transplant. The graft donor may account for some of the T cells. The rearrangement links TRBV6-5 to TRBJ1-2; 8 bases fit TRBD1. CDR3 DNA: TGTGCCAGCCACAGGGGGAACTATGGCTACACCTTC. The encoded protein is CASHRGNYGYTF.